These T cell receptor beta chains were read from a single sample in a study of blood T cells in healthy people across ages. MiXCR was run by TCRdb on the 5' RACE reads, yielding one entry per CDR3 protein. The data show some 1 million distinct CDR3 sequences, more than 40% seen once. Sequencing used blood. The receptor source for this set is a woman aged 55-70 years in good health. CDR3s include the opening cysteine and the closing phenylalanine or tryptophan. D genes are given only for firm matches. Where a row states a size, it is once, few, many or the class of an expanded clone; other rows omit it.

NA NA TRBJ2-1 TRBV12-3/TRBV12-4 CTSRSANSVSNEQFF TGTACCAGCCGCTCCGCTAACAGCGTCAGCAATGAGCAGTTCTTC
TRBD2 NA TRBJ2-1 TRBV20-1 CSARWTSGGSYNEQFF TGCAGTGCTAGATGGACTAGCGGAGGCTCCTACAATGAGCAGTTCTTC
TRBD1 NA TRBJ2-6 TRBV2 CASSDPTGGSSGANVLTF TGTGCCAGCAGTGATCCGACAGGGGGGAGCTCTGGGGCCAACGTCCTGACTTTC
NA NA TRBJ2-7 TRBV2 CASSENWGHDEQYF TGTGCCAGCAGTGAAAACTGGGGCCATGATGAGCAGTACTTC
NA NA TRBJ1-5 TRBV20-1 CSARLTADSNQPQHF TGCAGTGCTAGACTGACAGCAGATAGCAATCAGCCTCAGCATTTT
TRBD1 NA TRBJ2-3 TRBV3-1 CASSRDRGDTQYF TGTGCCAGCAGCCGGGACAGGGGTGATACGCAGTATTTT
TRBD2 few TRBJ2-5 TRBV13 CASSLGASGKSETQYF TGTGCCAGCAGCTTAGGGGCTAGCGGAAAATCAGAGACCCAGTACTTC
NA NA TRBJ1-1 TRBV7-2 CASSFTTQTEAFF TGTGCCAGCAGCTTCACAACCCAGACTGAAGCTTTCTTT
NA few TRBJ2-5 TRBV7-9 CASSLEARQETQYF TGTGCCAGCAGCTTAGAGGCCCGCCAAGAGACCCAGTACTTC
NA NA TRBJ2-7 TRBV12-3/TRBV12-4 CASRLSPGQQYF TGTGCCAGCAGGTTGTCCCCGGGACAGCAGTACTTC
NA NA TRBJ1-4 TRBV9 CASSQGREKLFF TGTGCCAGCAGCCAGGGGCGAGAAAAACTGTTTTTT
NA once TRBJ2-5 TRBV4-2 CASSQLRGEGRDQETQYF TGTGCCAGCAGCCAGCTTCGGGGTGAGGGTCGGGACCAAGAGACCCAGTACTTC
NA NA TRBJ2-6 TRBV12-5 CASGFHSPGQPSAGANVLTF TGTGCTAGTGGTTTCCACTCTCCAGGCCAGCCATCCGCTGGGGCCAACGTCCTGACTTTC
NA few TRBJ2-5 TRBV7-2 CASSLAGTRGETQYF TGTGCCAGCAGCTTAGCCGGGACCCGAGGGGAGACCCAGTACTTC
NA NA TRBJ2-4 TRBV28 CASSWEGIQYF TGTGCCAGCAGTTGGGAAGGGATTCAGTACTTC
NA few TRBJ2-7 TRBV6-2/TRBV6-3 CASSYPNEQYF TGTGCCAGCAGTTACCCGAATGAGCAGTACTTC
NA NA TRBJ1-1 TRBV20-1 CSARGHRTPGIGSTGKNTEAFF TGCAGTGCTAGAGGACACCGAACGCCCGGGATAGGGTCAACGGGTAAGAACACTGAAGCTTTCTTT
NA once TRBJ2-7 TRBV20-1 CSAISEDRSYNEQYF TGCAGTGCGATCTCGGAGGATCGCTCCTACAATGAGCAGTACTTC
NA few TRBJ2-7 TRBV7-9 CASSLVPDNYEQYF TGTGCCAGCAGCTTAGTCCCGGACAACTACGAGCAGTACTTC
TRBD2 NA TRBJ2-3 TRBV20-1 CSVPGSGGPRYTQYF TGCAGTGTCCCCGGGAGCGGGGGCCCTCGATATACGCAGTATTTT
NA NA TRBJ1-5 TRBV27 CASGPRSNQPQHF TGTGCCAGCGGCCCCAGGAGCAATCAGCCCCAGCATTTT
NA few TRBJ2-7 TRBV7-3 CASSVTRGYEQYF TGTGCCAGCAGCGTAACCCGGGGCTACGAGCAGTACTTC
NA NA TRBJ2-5 TRBV4-2 CANSHARGREKYF TGTGCCAACAGCCATGCCCGGGGTCGGGAGAAGTACTTC
NA NA TRBJ2-5 TRBV5-1 CASSFDRAGLGDTRETQYF TGCGCCAGCAGCTTCGACAGGGCCGGACTAGGGGACACGCGAGAGACCCAGTACTTC
NA once TRBJ1-2 TRBV5-1 CASSPAEGSYYTF TGCGCCAGCAGCCCTGCTGAAGGGAGTTACTACACCTTC
NA few TRBJ1-2 TRBV3-1 CASSQELWDVGPPGYTF TGTGCCAGCAGCCAAGAGCTGTGGGACGTCGGGCCTCCTGGCTACACCTTC
NA NA TRBJ2-1 TRBV24-1 CATSAYGASEQFF TGTGCCACCAGTGCGTACGGGGCCTCTGAGCAGTTCTTC